This T cell receptor beta chain stems from a study of T cell responses to AZD1222 COVID-19 vaccine. Regarding this clone: The antigen is not known.

Findings and limits, study-wide: A reported finding is that nearly half of spike-specific TCRs target unmutated variant regions.

Method: immunoSEQ multiplex PCR; TCRdb's copy keeps in-frame clones and lacks some. The sample yields more than 150,000 clones, 90% to 95% seen once. The CDR3 covers 12 residues. In germline, CDR1 is SGHNT, CDR2 YENEEA. V was trimmed by 4 bases and J by 1 base, leaving 4 bases between them. The rearrangement joins TRBV11-3 to TRBJ1-1, with no clear D. The sequenced sample was peripheral blood, obtained 28 days after the second AZD1222 dose. The TCR sequence derives from an adult who received the AZD1222 COVID-19 vaccine. The CDR3 is CASSSTNTEAFF. As DNA, the CDR3 is TGTGCCAGCAGCTCGACGAACACTGAAGCTTTCTTT.